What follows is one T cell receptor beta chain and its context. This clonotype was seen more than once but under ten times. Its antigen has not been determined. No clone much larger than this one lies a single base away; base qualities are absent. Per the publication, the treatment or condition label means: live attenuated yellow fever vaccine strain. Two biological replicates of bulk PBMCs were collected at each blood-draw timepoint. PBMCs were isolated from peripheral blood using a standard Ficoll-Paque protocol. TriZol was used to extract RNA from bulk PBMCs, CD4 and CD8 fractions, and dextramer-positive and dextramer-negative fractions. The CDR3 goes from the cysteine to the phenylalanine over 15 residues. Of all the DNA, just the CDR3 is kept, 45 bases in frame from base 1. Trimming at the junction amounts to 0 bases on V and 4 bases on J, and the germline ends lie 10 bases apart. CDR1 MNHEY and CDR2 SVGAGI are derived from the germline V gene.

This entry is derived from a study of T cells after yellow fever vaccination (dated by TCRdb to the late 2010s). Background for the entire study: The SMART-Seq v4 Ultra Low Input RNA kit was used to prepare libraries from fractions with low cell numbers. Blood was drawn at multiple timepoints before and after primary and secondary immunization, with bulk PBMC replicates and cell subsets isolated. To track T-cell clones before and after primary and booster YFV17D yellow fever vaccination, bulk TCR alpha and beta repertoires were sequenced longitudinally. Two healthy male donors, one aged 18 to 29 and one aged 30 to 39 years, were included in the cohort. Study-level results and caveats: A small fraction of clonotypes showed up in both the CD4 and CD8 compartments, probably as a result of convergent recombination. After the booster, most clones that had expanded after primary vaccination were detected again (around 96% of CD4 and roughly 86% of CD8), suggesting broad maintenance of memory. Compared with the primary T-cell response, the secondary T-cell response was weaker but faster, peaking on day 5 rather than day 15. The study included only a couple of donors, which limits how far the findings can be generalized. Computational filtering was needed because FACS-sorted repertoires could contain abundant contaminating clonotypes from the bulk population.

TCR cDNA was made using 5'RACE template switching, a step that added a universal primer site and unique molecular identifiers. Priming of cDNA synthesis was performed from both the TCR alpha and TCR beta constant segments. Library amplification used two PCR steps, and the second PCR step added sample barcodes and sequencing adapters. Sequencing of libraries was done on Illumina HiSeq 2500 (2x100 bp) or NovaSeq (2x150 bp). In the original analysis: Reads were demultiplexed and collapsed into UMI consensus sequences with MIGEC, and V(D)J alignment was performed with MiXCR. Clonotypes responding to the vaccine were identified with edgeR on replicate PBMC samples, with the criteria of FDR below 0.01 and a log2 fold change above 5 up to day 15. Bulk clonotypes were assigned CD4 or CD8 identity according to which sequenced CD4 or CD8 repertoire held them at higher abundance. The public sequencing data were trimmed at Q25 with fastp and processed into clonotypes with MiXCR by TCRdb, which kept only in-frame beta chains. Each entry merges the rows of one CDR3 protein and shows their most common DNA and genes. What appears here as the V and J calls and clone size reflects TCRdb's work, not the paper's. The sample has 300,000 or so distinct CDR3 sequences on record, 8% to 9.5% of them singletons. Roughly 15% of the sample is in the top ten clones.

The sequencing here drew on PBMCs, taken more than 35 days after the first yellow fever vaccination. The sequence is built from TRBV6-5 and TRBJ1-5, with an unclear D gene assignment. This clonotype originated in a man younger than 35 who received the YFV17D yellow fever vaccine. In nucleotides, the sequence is TGTGCCAGCAGTTACTCGAGGGCAGGTAATCAGCCCCAGCATTTT. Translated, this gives CASSYSRAGNQPQHF.